Each of the 18 T cell receptor beta chains below was sequenced from the same sample in a study of blood T cell repertoires in COVID-19. Here immunoSEQ multiplex PCR was the method, and the copy in TCRdb shows in-frame clones only, minus some. The sample yields some 74,000 clones, less than 85% seen once. Input material: peripheral blood. These receptors were collected from a woman over 75 with acute or convalescent COVID-19.

The V and J genes are TRBV18 and TRBJ2-7; TRBD1 agrees at 10 bases. This CDR3 comprises 13 residues. Losses at the gene ends were 6 bases for V and 5 bases for J; bases not matched to a gene: 4. Looked up from germline, CDR1 is KGHSH and CDR2 is LQKENI. CDR3 coding DNA: TGTGCCAGCTCTACGGGACAGGGGAACGAGCAGTACTTC. This codes for CASSTGQGNEQYF.

This clone was seen a single time. V and J are TRBV19 and TRBJ1-6, with 7 bases lining up with TRBD1. The ends lost 0 bases at V and 6 bases at J; junction bases unmatched: 2. The CDR3 is 15 amino acids. The germline V gene has CDR1 LNHDA and CDR2 SQIVND (reference sequence). The DNA of the CDR3 is TGTGCCAGTAGTATAGACGGACAGGTTAATTCACCCCTCCACTTT. The encoded protein is CASSIDGQVNSPLHF.

This chain's CDR3 is CASSLLGVEVDEQFF. The CDR3 DNA reads as TGTGCCAGCAGTTTGCTAGGGGTGGAAGTGGATGAGCAGTTCTTC. The chain combines TRBV6-5 with TRBJ2-1, with TRBD1 as a possible D gene (5 bases). Per germline, CDR1 MNHEY and CDR2 SVGAGI. The V gene lost 4 bases and the J gene lost 8 bases, with 18 bases spanning the gap. The CDR3 has 15 amino acids.

At least ten counts were recorded for this clone. The same CDR3 can be traced to other DNA sequences in this sample. The V and J genes are TRBV7-2 and TRBJ2-2; D is perhaps TRBD2 (5 bases). Germline V gene data show CDR1 as SGHTA and CDR2 as FQGNSA. The germline V and J ends were trimmed by 5 bases and 0 bases, with 10 bases remaining between them. The CDR3 consists of 15 residues. CDR3 sequence reads: CASSPRGTNTGELFF. For the CDR3, the DNA is TGTGCCAGCAGCCCCAGAGGGACGAACACCGGGGAGCTGTTTTTT.

This clone occurred once. The chain couples TRBV30 to TRBJ2-3; 10 bases match TRBD2. Germline lookup yields CDR1 GTSNPN and CDR2 SVGIG (reference sequence). The CDR3 has 15 residues. V shed 1 base and J 2 bases; nucleotides not matched to a gene: 3. CDR3 residues: CAWSGTSGLTDTQYF. In DNA, the CDR3 is TGTGCCTGGAGTGGGACTAGCGGTCTCACAGATACGCAGTATTTT.

A remark on this clone: The sample carries other DNA sequences with the same CDR3. The rearrangement uses TRBV11-2 and TRBJ2-7; possibly TRBD1 for D (6 bases). This CDR3 comprises 12 residues. Trimming pared 3 bases from V and 6 bases from J, leaving 9 bases between. The germline gives CDR1 SGHAT, CDR2 FQNNGV. DNA for the CDR3: TGTGCCAGCAGCTTGGGGGCGGGCGAGCAGTACTTC. This sequence encodes CASSLGAGEQYF. Full variable domain (outside the CDR3, taken from reference TRBV11-2 and TRBJ2-7): EAGVAQSPRYKIIEKRQSVAFWCNPISGHATLYWYQQILGQGPKLLIQFQNNGVVDDSQLPKDRFSAERLKGVDSTLKIQPAKLEDSAVYLCASSLGAGEQYFGPGTRLTVT.

The chain recombines TRBV10-3 with TRBJ2-3; perhaps TRBD2 as D (5 bases). V gave up 4 bases and J gave up 2 bases, with 13 bases separating them. Germline CDR1 reads ENHRY; CDR2 reads SYGVKD. The length of the CDR3 is 15 residues. The CDR3 loop reads CAISGGADPTDTQYF. CDR3 nucleotide sequence: TGTGCCATCAGTGGAGGAGCGGACCCCACAGATACGCAGTATTTT.

The chain is built from TRBV19 and TRBJ1-4; D gene unclear. The CDR3 has 15 residues. V dropped 9 bases and J dropped 3 bases, with 17 bases sitting between them. Germline lookup yields CDR1 LNHDA and CDR2 SQIVND (reference sequence). The CDR3 DNA follows: TGTGCCAGCACTCGGGGATCAGAAGCTAATGAAAAACTGTTTTTT. This codes for CASTRGSEANEKLFF.

The gene calls are TRBV4-2 and TRBJ1-2; D uncertain. CDR1 and CDR2 (germline): LGHNA, YNFKEQ. This CDR3 comprises 13 residues. V lost 0 bases and J 5 bases, leaving 7 bases between the germline ends. Written as DNA, the CDR3 is TGTGCCAGCAGCCAAGAATCGGGGTATGGCTACACCTTC. This codes for CASSQESGYGYTF.

Here the CDR3 reads CASSIGGQSNEKLFF. The CDR3 nucleotides are TGTGCCAGTAGTATAGGAGGACAGAGTAATGAAAAACTGTTTTTT. The chain combines TRBV19 with TRBJ1-4, with D perhaps matching TRBD1 (6 bases). This CDR3 region has 15 residues. V lost 1 base and J 4 bases, leaving 10 bases between the germline ends. Germline V gene lookup returns CDR1 LNHDA and CDR2 SQIVND (reference sequence).

The V call is TRBV29-1, the J call TRBJ2-7; no firm D call. Trimming shortened V by 6 bases and J by 3 bases, and 15 bases separated the two germline ends. From germline, CDR1 is SQVTM and CDR2 ANQGSEA. This CDR3 comprises 13 residues. The CDR3 loop is CSVEVAVHYEQYF. The CDR3 DNA reads TGCAGCGTCGAGGTCGCAGTCCACTACGAGCAGTACTTC.

The chain is built from TRBV19 and TRBJ1-1; maybe TRBD1 (6 bases). This CDR3 spans 13 amino acids. Looked up from germline, CDR1 is LNHDA and CDR2 is SQIVND (reference sequence). V lost 6 bases, J lost 4 bases, and 12 bases lay in between. CDR3 nucleotides: TGTGCCAGTAGCCAGGGGTTGAGCACTGAAGCTTTCTTT. The encoded protein is CASSQGLSTEAFF.

The chain uses TRBV6-5 and TRBJ1-2, with 8 bases identical to TRBD1. The CDR3 is made up of 15 amino acids. Germline CDR1 and CDR2: MNHEY and SVGAGI. The V and J ends lost 7 bases and 5 bases, in that order; junction bases with no gene match: 12. CDR3 in DNA: TGTGCCAGCAAGAACAGGGGGGAGTATGGGTATGGCTACACCTTC. Amino acids: CASKNRGEYGYGYTF.

This chain links TRBV5-5 with TRBJ2-1, with TRBD1 matching 8 bases. Germline CDR1 reads SGHKS; CDR2 reads YYEKEE (reference sequence). The CDR3 runs 16 residues. Trimming removed 3 bases from V and 6 bases from J; junction bases left unmatched: 11. This chain's CDR3 is CASSWDTGGRGNEQFF. The CDR3 DNA reads TGTGCCAGCAGCTGGGATACAGGGGGACGAGGCAATGAGCAGTTCTTC.

The chain has TRBV30 and TRBJ2-7; TRBD1 aligns across 9 bases. Germline V gives CDR1 GTSNPN, CDR2 SVGIG (reference sequence). V dropped 4 bases and J dropped 6; count of bases not matched to a gene: 7. This CDR3 has 13 residues. CDR3 in amino acids: CAWTGTGIFEQYF. In DNA form, the CDR3 reads TGTGCCTGGACGGGGACAGGGATCTTCGAGCAGTACTTC.

This rearrangement joins TRBV7-2 to TRBJ2-1; maybe TRBD2 (6 bases). Germline V gene lookup returns CDR1 SGHTA and CDR2 FQGNSA. Trimming stripped 5 bases from V and 3 bases from J, with 14 bases between. This CDR3 has 15 amino acids. CDR3 residues: CASSRQRALYNEQFF. CDR3 sequence (DNA): TGTGCCAGCAGCCGTCAGCGGGCCCTCTACAATGAGCAGTTCTTC.

V is TRBV25-1 and J is TRBJ1-2; TRBD1 matches 7 bases. CDR3 length: 13 residues. Germline lookup yields CDR1 MGHDK and CDR2 SYGVNS. After removal of 8 bases from V and 8 bases from J, the junction contained 11 bases not matched to a gene. For the CDR3, the DNA is TGTGCCAGCGCTGGGACAGCCGAAGTGGGCTACACCTTC. Translating it yields CASAGTAEVGYTF.

The chain combines TRBV12-3 or TRBV12-4 with TRBJ2-1; 7 nucleotides align to TRBD1. With 6 bases clipped from V and 6 bases from J, the junction kept 5 bases outside the gene matches. The CDR3 spans 13 residues. CDR3 in amino acids: CASRPGQSNEQFF. The CDR3 bases are TGTGCCAGCAGGCCGGGACAGAGCAATGAGCAGTTCTTC.